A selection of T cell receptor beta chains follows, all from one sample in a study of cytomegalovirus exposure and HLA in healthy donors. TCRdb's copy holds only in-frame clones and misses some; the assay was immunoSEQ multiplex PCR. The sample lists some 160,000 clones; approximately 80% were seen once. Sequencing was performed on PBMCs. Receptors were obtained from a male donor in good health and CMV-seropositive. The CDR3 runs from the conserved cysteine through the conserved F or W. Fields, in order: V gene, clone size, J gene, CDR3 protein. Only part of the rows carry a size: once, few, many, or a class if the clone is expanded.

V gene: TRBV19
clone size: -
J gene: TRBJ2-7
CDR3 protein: CASTRPGGYEQYF

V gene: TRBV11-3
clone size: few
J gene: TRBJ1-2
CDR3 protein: CASSLEVGGLGYTF

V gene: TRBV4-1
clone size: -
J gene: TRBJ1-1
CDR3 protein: CASSQLPDRNAEAFF

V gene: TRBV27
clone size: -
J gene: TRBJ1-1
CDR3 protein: CASWAWGQTEAFF

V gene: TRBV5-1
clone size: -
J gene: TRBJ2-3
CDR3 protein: CASSLERTGGTDTQYF

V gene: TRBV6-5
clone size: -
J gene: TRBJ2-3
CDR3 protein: CASSYSSGRADTQYF

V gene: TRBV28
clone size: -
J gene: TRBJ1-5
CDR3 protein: CASSSLGNQPQHF

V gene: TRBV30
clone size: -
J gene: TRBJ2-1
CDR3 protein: CAWRPQGSSYNEQFF

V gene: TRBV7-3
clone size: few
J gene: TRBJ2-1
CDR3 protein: CASSLTSEHFNEQFF

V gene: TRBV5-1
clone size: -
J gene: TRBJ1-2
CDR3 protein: CASSLISGGLDYGYTF

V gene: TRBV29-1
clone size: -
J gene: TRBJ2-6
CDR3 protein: CSVVGTGNGSGANVLTF

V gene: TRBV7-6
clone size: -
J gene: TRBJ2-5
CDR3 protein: CASSTWDRGLETQYF

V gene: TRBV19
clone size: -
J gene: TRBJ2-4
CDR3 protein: CASSRLSLAGLAKNIQYF

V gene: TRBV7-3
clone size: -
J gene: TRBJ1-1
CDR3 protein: CASSLGQENTEAFF

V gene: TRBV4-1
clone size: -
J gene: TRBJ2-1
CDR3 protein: CASSKGLAELNEQFF

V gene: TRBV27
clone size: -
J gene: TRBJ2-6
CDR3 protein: CASSWSSGANVLTF